These T cell receptor beta chains were read from a single sample in a study of identical twins. TCRdb re-called the 5' RACE reads with MiXCR, one entry per CDR3 protein. This sample yields 500,000 to 650,000 distinct CDR3 sequences, of which roughly 7.2% are seen a single time; less than 2% belongs to the top ten. The sample was also reused in another study, on yellow fever vaccine responses in identical twins.

Sequencing input: PBMCs. Receptor source: a young woman in good health. CDR3s include the opening cysteine and the closing phenylalanine or tryptophan. D genes are given only for firm matches. Not all rows give a size; the values are once, few, many and, for expanded clones, a class.

>many|TRBJ1-1|TRBV4-1|-
CASSQLEELNTEAFF
TGCGCCAGCAGCCAACTAGAGGAGCTGAACACTGAAGCTTTCTTT
>few|TRBJ1-2|TRBV6-5|-
CASSYSGGQGYTF
TGTGCCAGCAGTTACTCCGGGGGGCAAGGCTACACCTTC
>-|TRBJ2-1|TRBV20-1|TRBD1
CSARPGTVMVQGHNEQFF
TGCAGTGCTAGGCCCGGGACAGTCATGGTCCAGGGCCACAATGAGCAGTTCTTC
>many|TRBJ2-3|TRBV5-1|-
CASSPGKDTQYF
TGCGCCAGCAGCCCGGGGAAAGATACGCAGTATTTT
>many|TRBJ1-5|TRBV10-3|-
CAISESSGNNQPQHF
TGTGCCATCAGTGAGTCCTCAGGGAACAATCAGCCCCAGCATTTT
>few|TRBJ1-4|TRBV2|TRBD1
CASRKAGTGFEKLFF
TGTGCCAGTCGGAAAGCCGGGACAGGGTTTGAAAAACTGTTTTTT
>-|TRBJ2-5|TRBV12-3/TRBV12-4|TRBD2
CASSLGVSGGYQETQYF
TGTGCCAGCAGTTTAGGAGTAAGCGGGGGGTACCAAGAGACCCAGTACTTC
>many|TRBJ2-1|TRBV29-1|-
CSGVRGDFNEQFF
TGCAGCGGGGTGAGGGGGGATTTCAATGAGCAGTTCTTC
>many|TRBJ1-1|TRBV5-1|-
CATAPNMNTEAFF
TGCGCCACCGCGCCAAACATGAACACTGAAGCTTTCTTT
>few|TRBJ2-2|TRBV5-1|TRBD1
CASSLTGGLSGELFF
TGCGCCAGCAGCTTGACAGGGGGCCTCTCCGGGGAGCTGTTTTTT
>few|TRBJ2-1|TRBV4-1|TRBD2
CASSQTSSGGLNEQFF
TGCGCCAGCAGCCAAACCTCTAGCGGGGGGCTCAATGAGCAGTTCTTC
>many|TRBJ2-5|TRBV5-1|-
CASSSYQETQYF
TGCGCCAGCAGCTCGTACCAAGAGACCCAGTACTTC
>many|TRBJ2-1|TRBV5-1|TRBD2
CASSIGLAGGPPQFF
TGCGCCAGCAGCATCGGACTAGCGGGGGGGCCCCCGCAGTTCTTC
>few|TRBJ2-5|TRBV27|-
CASSLRVAETQYF
TGTGCCAGCAGTTTAAGGGTGGCAGAGACCCAGTACTTC
>few|TRBJ2-3|TRBV11-2|TRBD2
CASSPWASGGDTQYF
TGTGCCAGCAGCCCCTGGGCTAGCGGGGGAGATACGCAGTATTTT
>few|TRBJ2-3|TRBV14|-
CASSPSEPGTQYF
TGTGCCAGCAGCCCCTCCGAACCCGGGACGCAGTATTTT
>many|TRBJ2-5|TRBV29-1|-
CSVGLTGETQYF
TGCAGCGTCGGGTTGACGGGGGAGACCCAGTACTTC
>many|TRBJ2-3|TRBV5-1|-
CASSFRGRSTDTQYF
TGCGCCAGCAGCTTTCGGGGGAGGAGCACAGATACGCAGTATTTT
>-|TRBJ2-1|TRBV6-5|TRBD2
CASSYLAGSLSEQFF
TGTGCCAGCAGTTACCTAGCGGGTAGCCTCAGTGAGCAGTTCTTC
>-|TRBJ2-1|TRBV5-1|-
CASSLVQHPNEQFF
TGCGCCAGCAGCTTGGTACAGCACCCCAATGAGCAGTTCTTC
>many|TRBJ2-3|TRBV10-3|TRBD2
CAIRISGREGDTQYF
TGTGCCATACGGATCAGCGGGAGGGAGGGAGATACGCAGTATTTT
>few|TRBJ2-7|TRBV5-1|-
CASSPQPGVEQYF
TGCGCCAGCAGCCCGCAACCCGGGGTCGAGCAGTACTTC
>-|TRBJ2-5|TRBV5-5|-
CASSLPMTGPGETQYF
TGTGCCAGCAGCTTGCCGATGACAGGCCCCGGGGAGACCCAGTACTTC
>few|TRBJ2-2|TRBV10-3|-
CATLGVRTGELFF
TGTGCCACCTTGGGAGTAAGAACCGGGGAGCTGTTTTTT
>-|TRBJ2-6|TRBV29-1|-
CSVDAGGGGANVLTF
TGCAGCGTTGATGCAGGGGGAGGTGGGGCCAACGTCCTGACTTTC
>few|TRBJ2-1|TRBV20-1|TRBD1
CSAKQGSSYNEQFF
TGCAGTGCAAAACAGGGGAGCTCCTACAATGAGCAGTTCTTC
>many|TRBJ1-6|TRBV12-3/TRBV12-4|TRBD1
CASSLMRRSGGGSPLHF
TGTGCCAGCAGTTTAATGAGGAGGTCAGGGGGTGGGTCACCCCTCCACTTT
>few|TRBJ2-3|TRBV12-3/TRBV12-4|TRBD2
CASLLRGVGLADTQYF
TGTGCCAGCCTATTGCGGGGGGTGGGTCTCGCAGATACGCAGTATTTT
>many|TRBJ1-5|TRBV10-3|-
CAISETEEGGQPQHF
TGTGCCATCAGTGAGACAGAGGAAGGCGGTCAGCCCCAGCATTTT
>-|TRBJ2-5|TRBV12-3/TRBV12-4|TRBD2
CASRVAGGETQYF
TGTGCCAGCCGAGTAGCGGGAGGGGAGACCCAGTACTTC
>few|TRBJ2-3|TRBV18|TRBD2
CASSPPTSGADTQYF
TGTGCCAGCTCACCACCGACTAGCGGGGCAGATACGCAGTATTTT
>-|TRBJ1-3|TRBV7-9|-
CASSFLGRSGNTIYF
TGTGCCAGCAGCTTTTTGGGGCGCTCTGGAAACACCATATATTTT
>many|TRBJ2-1|TRBV7-3|TRBD2
CASSPLAGGPPNEQFF
TGTGCCAGCAGCCCTTTAGCGGGAGGGCCCCCCAATGAGCAGTTCTTC
>many|TRBJ2-2|TRBV12-3/TRBV12-4|-
CASSLIRETGELFF
TGTGCCAGCAGTTTAATTCGAGAAACCGGGGAGCTGTTTTTT
>many|TRBJ2-5|TRBV27|TRBD2
CASSRLAGEETQYF
TGTGCCAGCAGTCGACTAGCGGGAGAAGAGACCCAGTACTTC
>few|TRBJ2-5|TRBV15|TRBD2
CATSRESPGTSGRALETQYF
TGTGCCACCAGCAGAGAGAGTCCCGGGACTAGCGGGAGGGCCTTAGAGACCCAGTACTTC
>few|TRBJ2-1|TRBV5-1|-
CASSIGWGYNEQFF
TGCGCCAGCAGTATTGGGTGGGGTTACAATGAGCAGTTCTTC
>few|TRBJ2-1|TRBV3-1|TRBD2
CASSQDIAGVLGEQFF
TGTGCCAGCAGCCAGGACATAGCGGGAGTCCTCGGTGAGCAGTTCTTC
>many|TRBJ2-3|TRBV9|-
CASSAVGATDTQYF
TGTGCCAGCAGCGCAGTGGGGGCAACAGATACGCAGTATTTT
>-|TRBJ2-3|TRBV5-1|-
CASSWEKQTDTQYF
TGCGCCAGCAGCTGGGAGAAACAGACTGATACGCAGTATTTT
>few|TRBJ2-7|TRBV20-1|TRBD2
CSAELAGGEQYF
TGCAGTGCAGAACTAGCGGGAGGCGAGCAGTACTTC
>many|TRBJ1-5|TRBV12-3/TRBV12-4|-
CASSFWGNNQPQHF
TGTGCCAGCAGTTTCTGGGGTAATAATCAGCCCCAGCATTTT
>many|TRBJ2-3|TRBV29-1|-
CSEIAGLSTDTQYF
TGCAGCGAAATCGCGGGTCTTAGCACAGATACGCAGTATTTT
>few|TRBJ1-3|TRBV7-3|TRBD1
CASSPRQGPGNTIYF
TGTGCCAGCAGCCCCCGACAGGGGCCTGGAAACACCATATATTTT
>many|TRBJ2-1|TRBV24-1|TRBD1
CATSDNRGPYNEQFF
TGTGCCACCAGTGATAACAGGGGGCCGTACAATGAGCAGTTCTTC
>few|TRBJ1-6|TRBV4-1|-
CASSQGGTLNSPLHF
TGCGCCAGCAGCCAAGGGGGGACACTAAATTCACCCCTCCACTTT
>many|TRBJ2-1|TRBV3-1|TRBD2
CASSQGSGGDNEQFF
TGTGCCAGCAGCCAAGGGAGCGGGGGGGACAATGAGCAGTTCTTC
>few|TRBJ2-1|TRBV11-2|-
CASSLGEGEGYNEQFF
TGTGCCAGCAGCTTAGGGGAGGGGGAAGGGTACAATGAGCAGTTCTTC
>-|TRBJ2-5|TRBV5-1|-
CASSLRTGTTETQYF
TGCGCCAGCAGCCTGAGGACAGGGACTACAGAGACCCAGTACTTC
>many|TRBJ2-1|TRBV3-1|TRBD2
CASTPSGGGPSYNEQFF
TGTGCCAGCACCCCTAGCGGGGGGGGGCCATCCTACAATGAGCAGTTCTTC
>-|TRBJ2-5|TRBV20-1|TRBD2
CSASPPGLVEETQYF
TGCAGTGCTAGCCCCCCCGGACTAGTTGAAGAGACCCAGTACTTC
>few|TRBJ1-1|TRBV12-3/TRBV12-4|-
CASSRHGVTEAFF
TGTGCCAGCAGTCGCCACGGGGTTACTGAAGCTTTCTTT
>-|TRBJ1-3|TRBV29-1|-
CSVRTAVSGNTIYF
TGCAGCGTCCGGACAGCGGTCTCTGGAAACACCATATATTTT
>many|TRBJ2-5|TRBV29-1|-
CSVAWGTGQETQYF
TGCAGCGTTGCGTGGGGCACAGGGCAAGAGACCCAGTACTTC
>many|TRBJ2-3|TRBV27|TRBD2
CASSPRTSSWTDTQYF
TGTGCCAGCAGTCCCCGGACTAGCTCCTGGACAGATACGCAGTATTTT